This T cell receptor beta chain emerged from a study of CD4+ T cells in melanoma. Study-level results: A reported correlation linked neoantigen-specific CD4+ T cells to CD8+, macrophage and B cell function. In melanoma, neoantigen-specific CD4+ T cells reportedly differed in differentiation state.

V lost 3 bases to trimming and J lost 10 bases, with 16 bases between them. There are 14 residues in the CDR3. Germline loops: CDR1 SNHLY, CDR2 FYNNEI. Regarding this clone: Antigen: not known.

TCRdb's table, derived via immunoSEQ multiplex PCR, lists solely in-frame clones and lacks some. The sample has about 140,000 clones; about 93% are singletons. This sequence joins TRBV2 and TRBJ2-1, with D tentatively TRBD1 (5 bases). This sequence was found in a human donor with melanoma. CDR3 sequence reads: CASSDGYPGLEQFF. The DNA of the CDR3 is TGTGCCAGCAGTGACGGGTACCCAGGGCTCGAGCAGTTCTTC.